Sequencing of this TCR beta chain was carried out in a study of blood T cells in healthy people across ages. V dropped 0 bases and J dropped 5 bases, with 11 bases sitting between them. Germline values: CDR1 LGHNA, CDR2 YNFKEQ. This CDR3 region has 16 residues. Primers used in a second PCR of about 6 to 12 cycles were a sample-barcoded 5' primer and a J-beta primer mix. TCRdb recomputed calls from the 5' RACE reads with MiXCR, one row per CDR3 protein. The sample has hundreds of thousands of distinct CDR3 sequences, around two fifths seen once; the top ten hold about a fifth. Source material: blood. The sequence derives from a man aged 60 to 69 in good health. The J gene is TRBJ1-6, the V gene TRBV4-2; D ambiguous. The CDR3 nucleotides read TGTGCCAGCAGCCAAGATCCCTACGGAAATAATTCACCCCTCCACTTT. Amino acids: CASSQDPYGNNSPLHF.